The 2 T cell receptor beta chains given below trace back to one sample, sequenced in a study of cytomegalovirus exposure and HLA in healthy donors. The repertoire was sequenced with immunoSEQ multiplex PCR; TCRdb's copy has only in-frame clones and lacks some. The sample yields 130,000 to 150,000 clones, around nine tenths seen once. The sequencing sample was made of PBMCs. The origin of the receptors is a woman aged 18-30 years in good health and CMV-seropositive.

DNA of the CDR3: TGTGCCAGCTCACCAAAAGGGGATCCCCAGCATTTT. This codes for CASSPKGDPQHF. The chain employs TRBV18 and TRBJ1-5, with a possible D match to TRBD1 (5 bases). V lost 2 bases and J 10 bases, leaving 9 bases between the germline ends. Germline V gives CDR1 KGHSH, CDR2 LQKENI. The CDR3 has 12 amino acids.

The genes are TRBV7-3 and TRBJ2-3; TRBD1 might be the D (5 bases). Germline V gives CDR1 SGHTA, CDR2 FQGTGA. The CDR3 extends over 15 amino acids. V lost 1 base and J lost 0, with 8 bases in between. The CDR3 DNA follows: TGTGCCAGCAGCTTAAGGGCAGGGAGCACAGATACGCAGTATTTT. Protein product: CASSLRAGSTDTQYF.